These 4 T cell receptor beta chains share one sample of origin, sequenced in a study of neurological immune-mediated disorders. TCRdb reprocessed the 5' RACE reads via MiXCR and lists one record per CDR3 protein. The repertoire holds 50,000 to 55,000 distinct CDR3 sequences, with over 9% as singletons. The sequencing input was PBMCs. The source of these receptors is a man between 70 and 80 years old with HTLV-1-associated myelopathy (HAM/TSP).

This clonotype occurred many times. V gene TRBV6-4 combines with J gene TRBJ2-3, with D possibly matching TRBD2 (5 bases). Trimming shortened V by 11 bases and J by 2 bases, and 11 bases separated the two germline ends. This CDR3 contains 12 residues. The germline V gene has CDR1 MRHNA and CDR2 SNTAGT. The CDR3 DNA follows: TGTGCCGGAGGACTGAACACAGATACGCAGTATTTT. Amino acid sequence: CAGGLNTDTQYF.

This clonotype was detected many times. This chain links TRBV4-3 with TRBJ2-3; 7 bases match TRBD1. Germline loops: CDR1 LGHNA, CDR2 YSLEER. The CDR3 sequence is 15 residues long. Unmatched junction bases numbered 12, after V lost 0 bases and J lost 12 bases. The CDR3 spells CASSQERWSGTAQYF. CDR3 DNA: TGCGCCAGCAGCCAAGAACGTTGGTCTGGGACAGCCCAGTATTTT.

This clonotype was recorded many times. The J gene is TRBJ1-4, the V gene TRBV5-1, with 7 bases lining up with TRBD1. Trimming cost V 4 bases and J 1 base; bases outside gene matches: 4. This CDR3 comprises 15 residues. The germline CDR1 and CDR2 sequences are SGHRS and YFSETQ. This chain's CDR3 is CASSRGRGTNEKLFF. In DNA, the CDR3 is TGCGCCAGCAGCAGGGGGCGCGGAACTAATGAAAAACTGTTTTTT.

This clonotype has ten or more counts. This chain joins TRBV5-1 and TRBJ2-7, with 7 bases fitting TRBD1. V lost 2 bases and J lost 5; bases outside the gene matches: 1. Germline values: CDR1 SGHRS, CDR2 YFSETQ. The CDR3 contains 12 residues. The CDR3 protein is CASSFTGDEQYF. In nucleotides, the CDR3 is TGCGCCAGCAGCTTTACAGGGGACGAGCAGTACTTC. The variable domain in full, with the rest retrieved from reference TRBV5-1 and TRBJ2-7, is KAGVTQTPRYLIKTRGQQVTLSCSPISGHRSVSWYQQTPGQGLQFLFEYFSETQRNKGNFPGRFSGRQFSNSRSEMNVSTLELGDSALYLCASSFTGDEQYFGPGTRLTVT.